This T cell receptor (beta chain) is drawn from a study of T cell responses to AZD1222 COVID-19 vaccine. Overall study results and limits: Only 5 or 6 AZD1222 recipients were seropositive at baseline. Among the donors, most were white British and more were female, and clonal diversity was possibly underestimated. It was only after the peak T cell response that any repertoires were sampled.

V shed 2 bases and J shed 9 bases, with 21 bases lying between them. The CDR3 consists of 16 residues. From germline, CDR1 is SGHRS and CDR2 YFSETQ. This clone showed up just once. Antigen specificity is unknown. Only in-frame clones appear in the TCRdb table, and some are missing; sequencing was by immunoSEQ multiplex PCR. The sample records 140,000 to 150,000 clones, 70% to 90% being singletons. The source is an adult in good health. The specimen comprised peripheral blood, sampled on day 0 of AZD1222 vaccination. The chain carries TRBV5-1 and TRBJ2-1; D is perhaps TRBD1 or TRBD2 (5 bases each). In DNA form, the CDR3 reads TGCGCCAGCAGCTTATCCGGGACCCAAGTAAGTTCTGAGCAGTTCTTC. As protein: CASSLSGTQVSSEQFF.